Listed here are 23 T cell receptor beta chains from one sample, sequenced in a study of cytomegalovirus exposure and HLA in healthy donors. Sequencing used immunoSEQ multiplex PCR; TCRdb keeps in-frame clones, though not all of them. The repertoire consists of about 160,000 clones, with about nine tenths occurring once and the leading ten covering approximately 10%. The sequenced material came from PBMCs. These receptors all stem from a woman aged 18-29 years in good health and CMV-seropositive.

About this clone: A junction boundary mismatches the germline segment, possibly from a read error. This chain joins TRBV15 and TRBJ2-7; D is possibly TRBD1 (5 bases). The CDR3 totals 15 residues. Germline values: CDR1 LNHNV, CDR2 YYDKDF (reference sequence). The CDR3 protein is CATSGDRSPSYEQYF. The CDR3, as DNA: TGTGCCACCAGCGGAGACAGATCTCCGTCGTACGAGCAGTACTTC.

The genes are TRBV7-9 and TRBJ2-7, with a weak D call TRBD2 (6 bases). V was trimmed by 3 bases and J by 1 base, leaving 10 bases between them. The germline gives CDR1 SEHNR, CDR2 FQNEAQ (reference sequence). CDR3 length: 14 residues. The CDR3 DNA is TGTGCCAGCAGCTTGGGGACTTTTTCCTACGAGCAGTACTTC. Its translation: CASSLGTFSYEQYF.

The chain recombines TRBV5-4 with TRBJ2-2, with 12 bases lining up with TRBD2. V dropped 6 bases and J dropped 4; count of bases not matched to a gene: 4. This CDR3 region has 15 residues. Germline V gene sequence: CDR1 SGHNT, CDR2 YYREEE (reference sequence). CDR3 sequence (DNA): TGTGCCAGCAATCTAGCGGGAGGGTCCACCGGGGAGCTGTTTTTT. The encoded protein is CASNLAGGSTGELFF.

This rearrangement joins TRBV19 to TRBJ2-6; no firm D call. This CDR3 is 14 amino acids long. Trimming took off 5 bases at V and 3 bases at J, with 8 bases between the two ends. The germline V gene encodes CDR1 LNHDA and CDR2 SQIVND (reference sequence). CDR3 sequence reads: CASSAVNGANVLTF. In DNA form, the CDR3 reads TGTGCCAGTAGTGCGGTCAATGGGGCCAACGTCCTGACTTTC.

The gene calls are TRBV5-4 and TRBJ1-2; possibly TRBD1 for D (6 bases). CDR1 is SGHNT and CDR2 is YYREEE in the germline V gene (reference sequence). V was trimmed by 4 bases and J by 3 bases, leaving 16 bases between them. This CDR3 spans 15 amino acids. The CDR3 loop is CASSAWGGWDYGYTF. In DNA, the CDR3 is TGTGCCAGCAGCGCCTGGGGGGGCTGGGACTATGGCTACACCTTC.

The chain carries TRBV18 and TRBJ2-2, with TRBD1 identical over 11 bases. Germline V lookup: CDR1 KGHSH, CDR2 LQKENI. J gave up 6 bases and V 6 bases, and 6 bases lay outside the gene matches. The CDR3 is 15 residues long. In DNA form, the CDR3 reads TGTGCCAGCTCGATCGGACAGGGGGCCCCCGGGGAGCTGTTTTTT. It yields the protein CASSIGQGAPGELFF.

The rearrangement links TRBV19 to TRBJ2-7; maybe TRBD1 (6 bases). The CDR3 extends over 13 amino acids. The ends were cut back, 5 bases at V and 2 bases at J, with 10 bases in the middle. The germline gives CDR1 LNHDA, CDR2 SQIVND (reference sequence). The CDR3 bases are TGTGCCAGTAGTTCGGACAGCCCCTACGAGCAGTACTTC. Encoded protein: CASSSDSPYEQYF.

The chain combines TRBV12-5 with TRBJ2-1, with 12 bases that match TRBD2. The CDR3 is 15 amino acids. Trimming removed 1 base from V and 9 bases from J; junction bases left unmatched: 4. The germline V gene encodes CDR1 LGHNT and CDR2 FRNRAP. In DNA form, the CDR3 reads TGTGCTAGTGGTTTGGGACTAGCGGGAGCTGGTGAGCAGTTCTTC. Amino acids: CASGLGLAGAGEQFF.

The chain recombines TRBV2 with TRBJ1-1; 7 nucleotides agree with TRBD1. CDR1 is SNHLY and CDR2 is FYNNEI in the germline V gene. The CDR3 is 15 amino acids. With 2 bases clipped from V and 1 base from J, the junction kept 4 bases outside the gene matches. The CDR3 region has the DNA TGTGCCAGCAGTGAAAGGACAGGCAAGAACACTGAAGCTTTCTTT. Its translation is CASSERTGKNTEAFF.

This chain uses TRBV5-1 with TRBJ2-1; D is ambiguous. The CDR3 covers 15 residues. Germline assignment: CDR1 SGHRS and CDR2 YFSETQ. V was pared by 0 bases and J by 5 bases, with 12 bases between. This CDR3 reads CASSLAVSFDNEQFF. The DNA for the CDR3 is TGCGCCAGCAGCTTGGCCGTCTCCTTTGACAATGAGCAGTTCTTC.

V is TRBV19 and J is TRBJ1-5; D not resolved. Trimming pared 2 bases from V and 2 bases from J, leaving 7 bases between. The CDR3 sequence is 14 residues long. The germline V gene has CDR1 LNHDA and CDR2 SQIVND (reference sequence). The CDR3 loop reads CASSIRSGNQPQHF. The CDR3, as DNA: TGTGCCAGTAGTATACGTTCAGGCAATCAGCCCCAGCATTTT.

The chain joins TRBV5-5 to TRBJ2-6; D unresolved. From germline, CDR1 is SGHKS and CDR2 YYEKEE (reference sequence). This CDR3 region has 16 residues. Trimming took off 0 bases at V and 0 bases at J, with 7 bases between the two ends. CDR3: CASSLDPGSGANVLTF. CDR3 nucleotide sequence: TGTGCCAGCAGCTTGGACCCGGGCTCTGGGGCCAACGTCCTGACTTTC.

J is TRBJ2-3 and V is TRBV5-4; 12 nucleotides agree with TRBD2. Germline values: CDR1 SGHNT, CDR2 YYREEE (reference sequence). V was clipped by 6 bases and J by 5 bases; unmatched bases: 7. The length of the CDR3 is 15 residues. The CDR3 DNA follows: TGTGCCAGCACCTTACTAGCGGGAGGTGGAGATACGCAGTATTTT. Translation gives CASTLLAGGGDTQYF. The variable domain in full, with the rest retrieved from reference TRBV5-4 and TRBJ2-3, is ETGVTQSPTHLIKTRGQQVTLRCSSQSGHNTVSWYQQALGQGPQFIFQYYREEENGRGNFPPRFSGLQFPNYSSELNVNALELDDSALYLCASTLLAGGGDTQYFGPGTRLTVL.

V and J are TRBV4-1 and TRBJ2-3; D uncertain. This CDR3 is 12 amino acids long. CDR1 MGHRA and CDR2 YSYEKL come from the germline V gene. The V gene lost 3 bases and the J gene lost 4 bases, with 5 bases spanning the gap. CDR3: CASSHSPDTQYF. CDR3 coding DNA: TGCGCCAGCAGCCACTCCCCAGATACGCAGTATTTT.

The chain joins TRBV12-5 to TRBJ2-1; D remains ambiguous. Trimming removed 0 bases at V and 9 bases at J, with 15 bases between. CDR1 and CDR2 from the germline V gene are LGHNT and FRNRAP. The CDR3 spans 15 residues. CDR3 residues: CASGLVNSLDGEQFF. DNA for the CDR3: TGTGCTAGTGGTTTGGTAAACAGCCTCGACGGTGAGCAGTTCTTC.

The chain carries TRBV7-2 and TRBJ2-1, with 10 bases lining up with TRBD2. The CDR3 has 19 amino acids. V shed 1 base and J 9 bases; nucleotides not matched to a gene: 18. Germline V lookup: CDR1 SGHTA, CDR2 FQGNSA. Here the CDR3 DNA reads TGTGCCAGCAGCTTAGTATCCGGTGGGTCTAGCGGGAGTTTTATTGAGCAGTTCTTC. Protein product: CASSLVSGGSSGSFIEQFF.

J is TRBJ2-1 and V is TRBV11-2; D unresolved. The CDR3 is 13 residues long. Trimming pared 0 bases from V and 11 bases from J, leaving 11 bases between. Germline V gene sequence: CDR1 SGHAT, CDR2 FQNNGV. The CDR3 loop is CASSLDRVSKQFF. The CDR3 coding sequence is TGTGCCAGCAGCTTAGATCGGGTGTCAAAGCAGTTCTTC.

The gene calls are TRBV5-1 and TRBJ2-7, with 8 bases lining up with TRBD2. Unmatched junction bases numbered 3, after V lost 2 bases and J lost 2 bases. The germline CDR1 and CDR2 sequences are SGHRS and YFSETQ. This CDR3 is built from 14 residues. The CDR3, as DNA: TGCGCCAGCAGCTTACCGGGACTAGCCTACGAGCAGTACTTC. Its translation: CASSLPGLAYEQYF.

The chain uses TRBV19 and TRBJ1-5; D is perhaps TRBD1 (6 bases). The CDR3 consists of 14 residues. Between the trimmed V and J ends, which lost 5 bases and 5 bases, there was a span of 13 bases. The germline V gene encodes CDR1 LNHDA and CDR2 SQIVND (reference sequence). CDR3 DNA sequence: TGTGCCAGTAGTGGGGCAGGGGTTTATCAGCCCCAGCATTTT. This codes for CASSGAGVYQPQHF. Combining the CDR3 with reference TRBV19 and TRBJ1-5 gives the whole variable domain DGGITQSPKYLFRKEGQNVTLSCEQNLNHDAMYWYRQDPGQGLRLIYYSQIVNDFQKGDIAEGYSVSREKKESFPLTVTSAQKNPTAFYLCASSGAGVYQPQHFGDGTRLSIL.

This chain joins TRBV7-9 and TRBJ2-1; 15 positions match TRBD2. CDR1 and CDR2 from the germline V gene are SEHNR and FQNEAQ (reference sequence). With V trimmed by 6 bases and J by 7 bases, 10 bases remained unmatched. The CDR3 is 17 residues long. As DNA, the CDR3 is TGTGCCAGCAGACGAACCGGGACTAGCGGGAGGAGTAATGAGCAGTTCTTC. This gives the protein CASRRTGTSGRSNEQFF.

The chain recombines TRBV5-1 with TRBJ2-3; possible D gene TRBD2, 6 bases. Deletions cut 1 base from V and 1 base from J, with 13 bases between. The CDR3 length is 16 residues. Germline loops: CDR1 SGHRS, CDR2 YFSETQ. CDR3 DNA sequence: TGCGCCAGCAGCTTGTACGCGGGACGCGGCACAGATACGCAGTATTTT. Amino acid sequence: CASSLYAGRGTDTQYF.

V gene TRBV6-5 combines with J gene TRBJ2-7; D might be TRBD1 (5 bases). Germline lookup yields CDR1 MNHEY and CDR2 SVGAGI. The V gene lost 4 bases and the J gene lost 1 base, with 14 bases spanning the gap. CDR3 length equals 15 residues. CDR3 in DNA: TGTGCCAGCAGTTTGACCTCGACAGCTTCCTACGAGCAGTACTTC. Translated: CASSLTSTASYEQYF.

The chain joins TRBV9 to TRBJ2-2; maybe TRBD2 (5 bases). Trimming left V 0 bases short and J 2 bases short, with 14 bases between. The CDR3 has 17 amino acids. The germline V gene has CDR1 SGDLS and CDR2 YYNGEE. The CDR3: CASSVARALHNTGELFF. The CDR3 nucleotides are TGTGCCAGCAGCGTAGCGAGGGCCCTCCACAACACCGGGGAGCTGTTTTTT.